The rows below give T cell receptor beta chains drawn from one sample of a study of control samples from healthy donors and cancer patients. TCRdb's table, derived via immunoSEQ multiplex PCR, lists solely in-frame clones and lacks some. The table shows 75,000 or so clones, with about 92% occurring only once. Sequencing was performed on PBMCs. Every receptor here comes from a man aged 55 to 70 with colorectal cancer. Both conserved end residues are trimmed from each CDR3.

cdr3_aa	j_call	v_call
ASSPGTSEQY	TRBJ2-7	TRBV18
ASSLTWASGANVLT	TRBJ2-6	TRBV7-3
ASSYFLSSGNTIY	TRBJ1-3	TRBV6-6
ASSLTSGLETQY	TRBJ2-5	TRBV7-2
ASSLVWRGFSYNEQF	TRBJ2-1	TRBV5-8
ASSLTASTDTQY	TRBJ2-3	TRBV5-1
ASSYGWGRRNIQY	TRBJ2-4	TRBV6-5
ASSGGGGVTDTQY	TRBJ2-3	TRBV2
ASSVGPGGDEQF	TRBJ2-1	TRBV9
ASSYIRKTGELF	TRBJ2-2	TRBV6-2/TRBV6-3
ASSLFPAEAF	TRBJ1-1	TRBV28
ASSQDRMAGGGEKLF	TRBJ1-4	TRBV4-1
AWTPRTYIHNEQF	TRBJ2-1	TRBV30
AWGKTGLSTGELF	TRBJ2-2	TRBV30
ASSLAAGAANEQF	TRBJ2-1	TRBV11-2
ASSQDRDRTNEKLF	TRBJ1-4	TRBV4-1
ASSATSGGETATQY	TRBJ2-5	TRBV5-6
ASSPGLNTGELF	TRBJ2-2	TRBV5-4
ASSSGLAGLTGELF	TRBJ2-2	TRBV5-1
ASSESGALTEAF	TRBJ1-1	TRBV2
ASSFRRSHQAGTDTQY	TRBJ2-3	TRBV7-8
ASSPRQGSVTSGANVLT	TRBJ2-6	TRBV19
ASSPRDSQFGKETQY	TRBJ2-5	TRBV19
ASSPPTSGASEQY	TRBJ2-7	TRBV11-2
ASSLERHSNQPQH	TRBJ1-5	TRBV11-2
ASSPQGASTDTQY	TRBJ2-3	TRBV18
ASTPSALPYNEQF	TRBJ2-1	TRBV6-5
ASSLGGGYGYT	TRBJ1-2	TRBV7-8
ASSKPNTEAF	TRBJ1-1	TRBV6-6
ASSQAAAGNTIY	TRBJ1-3	TRBV3-1/TRBV3-2